Sequencing of this T cell receptor beta chain was carried out in a study of Ad26.COV2.S vaccination and SARS-CoV-2 variants. Libraries were prepared by immunoSEQ multiplex PCR; TCRdb keeps only in-frame clonotypes and omits some of them. The sample yields under 150,000 clones, about nine tenths seen once. Trimming removed 2 bases at V and 3 bases at J, with 14 bases between. This CDR3 is 16 amino acids long. The germline V gene encodes CDR1 SGHKS and CDR2 YYEKEE (reference sequence). This clone was seen repeatedly, ten times or more. Its antigen is unidentified. Study-wide points: Measurement of non-spike TCR breadth gave similar results in vaccine and placebo recipients. Possible underestimation of total T cell responses by the TCR breadth and depth analyses was noted. Substantial response breadth was reportedly seen for spike-specific CD8+ and CD4+ T cells after vaccination.

The source of this sequence is a human donor who had recovered from COVID-19. The chain recombines TRBV5-5 with TRBJ2-2; D is unresolved. The specimen was peripheral blood, collected after recovery from COVID-19. The CDR3 protein is CASSLLVQSDTGELFF. CDR3 DNA: TGTGCCAGCAGCTTACTTGTCCAGAGCGACACCGGGGAGCTGTTTTTT.